This T cell receptor (beta chain) is from a study of blood T cell repertoires in COVID-19 (dated by TCRdb to the early 2020s). Looking at the study overall: Samples covering the acute and convalescent phases of COVID-19 were provided by collaborators in the United States, Italy and Spain. The dataset comprised deeply sampled blood TCRbeta repertoires from subjects exposed to, actively infected with, or recovered from COVID-19. A freely available public database, intended as a resource for researchers studying the immune response to SARS-CoV-2, is where the repertoires were released. Samples were obtained from the ongoing ImmuneRACE study (first 160 participants) and from approximately 1,200 subjects provided by 6 global collaborators. The prospective study material was composed of cDNA or gDNA derived from T cells, B-cell-depleted T cells, or PBMCs. The sample metadata nearly always contained a de-identified subject ID, COVID-19 status, age in years and sex. Where available, HLA class I and class II types were taken from metadata supplied by the sample provider and were not determined by assay-based typing. The study at large found these results: The amount of clinical and demographic metadata varied by source and participant and was provided uncurated.

Comments on this clone: The clone's antigen remains unknown. No quality values exist for individual bases; no much larger clone is one base distant.

At the junction V is shortened by 0 bases and J by 6 bases, with 8 bases in between. Reading the germline V gene gives CDR1 MNHNS and CDR2 SASEGT. Inclusive of the bounding cysteine and phenylalanine, the CDR3 is 13 residues long. This entry keeps only the CDR3 DNA: 39 bases, framed from base 1. TCRbeta CDR3 regions were amplified from genomic DNA by means of the immunoSEQ Assay, a bias-controlled multiplex PCR. The source study handled its data this way. The number of nucleated cells in each sample was estimated from the amplification of reference gene primers within the assay. Sequence reads were collapsed and filtered to measure the absolute abundance of every unique TCRbeta CDR3 rearrangement. For each sample, productive Simpson clonality was calculated as the square root of Simpson's diversity index across productive rearrangements. In TCRdb, the immuneACCESS table is reduced to in-frame sequences with V and J assigned. These tables do not hold every clone; where another copy was compared, an unresolved V gene accounts for under half, and the others remain unexplained. V and J calls and clone size are copied from that table; D and trimming were computed from the DNA. The sample table lists hundreds of thousands of clones, roughly 90% of them with a count of one. The top ten clonotypes cover roughly 1.6% of the sample.

In the prospective study, participants were roughly 18 to 95 years old, resided in about two dozen geographic areas of the United States, and were enrolled through a virtual design. Cohort assignment in the prospective study relied on participant-reported clinical history from a screening survey and a study questionnaire. In the prospective study, mobile phlebotomists collected whole blood, serum and a nasopharyngeal or oropharyngeal swab from each participant. Over an approximately 2-month period, participants in the prospective study had the option of providing additional blood draws and questionnaires. Prospective study blood samples were shipped either frozen or at room temperature before DNA extraction.

The chain uses TRBV6-1 and TRBJ1-2, with the D gene too uncertain to name. This TCR was sampled from a woman aged 18-29 years with acute COVID-19. Sequenced: PBMCs or T cells enriched from blood (not recorded which). At the DNA level, the sequence is TGTGCCAGCAGTGAAGCAGAGAAGAATGGCTACACCTTC. Translation gives CASSEAEKNGYTF.